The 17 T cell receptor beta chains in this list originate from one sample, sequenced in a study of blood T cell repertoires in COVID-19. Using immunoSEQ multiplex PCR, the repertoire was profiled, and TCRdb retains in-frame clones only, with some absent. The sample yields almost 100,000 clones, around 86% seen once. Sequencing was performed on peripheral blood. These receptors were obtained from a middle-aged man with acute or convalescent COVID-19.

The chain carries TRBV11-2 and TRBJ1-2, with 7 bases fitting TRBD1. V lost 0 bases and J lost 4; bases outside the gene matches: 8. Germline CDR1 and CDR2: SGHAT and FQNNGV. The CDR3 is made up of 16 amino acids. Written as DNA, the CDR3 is TGTGCCAGCAGCTTAGATGGTTGGCAGGGGGTCTATGGCTACACCTTC. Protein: CASSLDGWQGVYGYTF.

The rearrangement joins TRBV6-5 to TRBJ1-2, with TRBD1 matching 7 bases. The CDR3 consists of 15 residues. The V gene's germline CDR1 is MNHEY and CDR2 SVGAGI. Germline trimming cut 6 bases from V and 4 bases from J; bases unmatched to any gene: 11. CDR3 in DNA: TGTGCCAGCAGCTCGGGACAGTCGCTACTCTATGGCTACACCTTC. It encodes CASSSGQSLLYGYTF.

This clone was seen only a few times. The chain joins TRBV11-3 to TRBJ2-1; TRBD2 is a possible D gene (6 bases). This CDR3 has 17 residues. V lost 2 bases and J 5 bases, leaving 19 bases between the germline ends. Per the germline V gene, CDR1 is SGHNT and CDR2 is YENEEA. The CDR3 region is CASSLHGSGGTHNEQFF. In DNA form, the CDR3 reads TGTGCCAGCAGCTTACACGGGTCTGGCGGGACCCACAATGAGCAGTTCTTC.

CDR3: CASSRGQRLTEAFF. CDR3 nucleotides: TGTGCCAGCAGCCGCGGACAGCGCTTAACTGAAGCTTTCTTT. The genes are TRBV3-1 (or the pseudogene TRBV3-2) and TRBJ1-1, with D perhaps TRBD1 (6 bases). Trimming pared 4 bases from V and 5 bases from J, leaving 14 bases between. Germline lookup yields CDR1 LGHDT and CDR2 YNNKEL (reference sequence). CDR3 size: 14 residues.

The CDR3 DNA is TGTGCCAGCAGGAGTTTTCCGCCGGGCGAGCAGTACTTC. Its translation is CASRSFPPGEQYF. The chain employs TRBV3-1 (or the pseudogene TRBV3-2) and TRBJ2-7; D is unresolved. The V end lost 6 bases, the J end lost 6 bases, and 15 bases lay between the germline ends. From germline, CDR1 is LGHDT and CDR2 YNNKEL (reference sequence). The CDR3 is 13 residues long.

This chain's CDR3 is CASSQVTFTGQETQYF. The CDR3 nucleotides are TGTGCCAGCAGCCAAGTTACCTTTACCGGTCAAGAGACCCAGTACTTC. The chain is built from TRBV3-1 (or the pseudogene TRBV3-2) and TRBJ2-5; no definite D call. Germline V gives CDR1 LGHDT, CDR2 YNNKEL (reference sequence). Trimming removed 1 base at V and 2 bases at J, with 14 bases between. CDR3 length: 16 amino acids.

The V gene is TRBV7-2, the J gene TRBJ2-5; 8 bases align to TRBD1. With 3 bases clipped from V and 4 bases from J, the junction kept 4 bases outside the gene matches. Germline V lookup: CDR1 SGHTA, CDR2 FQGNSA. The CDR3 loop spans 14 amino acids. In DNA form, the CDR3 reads TGTGCCAGCAGCTTGTACGGACAGGGAGAGACCCAGTACTTC. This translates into CASSLYGQGETQYF.

The CDR3 region has the DNA TGTGCCAGCAGTTCCGGAACAGGGTTCACTCAGCCCCAGCATTTT. Its translation is CASSSGTGFTQPQHF. The chain links TRBV6-5 to TRBJ1-5, with a tentative D call TRBD1 (6 bases). V lost 4 bases, J lost 6 bases, and 16 bases lay in between. Germline CDR1 and CDR2: MNHEY and SVGAGI. The CDR3 is made up of 15 amino acids.

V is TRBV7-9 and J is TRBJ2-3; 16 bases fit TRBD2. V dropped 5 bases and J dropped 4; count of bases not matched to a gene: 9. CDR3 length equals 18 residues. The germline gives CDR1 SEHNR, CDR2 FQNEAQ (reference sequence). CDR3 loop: CASSREGGTSGRADTQYF. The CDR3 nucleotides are TGTGCCAGCAGCCGGGAGGGGGGGACTAGCGGGAGGGCAGATACGCAGTATTTT. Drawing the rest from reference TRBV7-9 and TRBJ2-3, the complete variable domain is DTGVSQNPRHKITKRGQNVTFRCDPISEHNRLYWYRQTLGQGPEFLTYFQNEAQLEKSRLLSDRFSAERPKGSFSTLEIQRTEQGDSAMYLCASSREGGTSGRADTQYFGPGTRLTVL.

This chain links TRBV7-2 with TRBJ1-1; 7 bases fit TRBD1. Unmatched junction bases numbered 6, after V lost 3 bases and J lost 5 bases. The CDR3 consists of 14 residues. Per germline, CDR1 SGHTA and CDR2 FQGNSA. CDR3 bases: TGTGCCAGCAGCTTTGACAGGGTGGGTACTGAAGCTTTCTTT. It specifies CASSFDRVGTEAFF. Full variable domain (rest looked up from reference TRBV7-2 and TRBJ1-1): GAGVSQSPSNKVTEKGKDVELRCDPISGHTALYWYRQSLGQGLEFLIYFQGNSAPDKSGLPSDRFSAERTGGSVSTLTIQRTQQEDSAVYLCASSFDRVGTEAFFGQGTRLTVV.

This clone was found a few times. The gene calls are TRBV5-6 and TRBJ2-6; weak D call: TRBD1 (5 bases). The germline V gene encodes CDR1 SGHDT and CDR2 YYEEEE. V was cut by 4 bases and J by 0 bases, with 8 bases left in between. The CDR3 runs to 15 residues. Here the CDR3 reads CASSTRVSGANVLTF. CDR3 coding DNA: TGTGCCAGCAGCACCAGGGTCTCTGGGGCCAACGTCCTGACTTTC.

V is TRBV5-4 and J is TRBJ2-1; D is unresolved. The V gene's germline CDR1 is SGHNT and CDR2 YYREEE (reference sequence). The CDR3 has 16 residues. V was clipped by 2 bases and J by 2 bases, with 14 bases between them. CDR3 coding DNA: TGTGCCAGCAGCTTTAGATACGGTGCAACCTACAATGAGCAGTTCTTC. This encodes CASSFRYGATYNEQFF.

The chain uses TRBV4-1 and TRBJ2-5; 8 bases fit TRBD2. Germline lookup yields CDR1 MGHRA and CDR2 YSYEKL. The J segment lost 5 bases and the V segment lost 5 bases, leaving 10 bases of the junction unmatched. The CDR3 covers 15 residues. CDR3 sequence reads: CASSNGLASVETQYF. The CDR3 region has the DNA TGCGCCAGCAGCAATGGACTAGCATCTGTCGAGACCCAGTACTTC.

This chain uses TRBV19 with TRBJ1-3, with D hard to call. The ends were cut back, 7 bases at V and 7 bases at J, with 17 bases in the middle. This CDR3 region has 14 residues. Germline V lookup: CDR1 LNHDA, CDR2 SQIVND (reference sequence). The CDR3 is CASTPPELRNTIYF. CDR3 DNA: TGTGCCAGTACCCCTCCGGAGCTGAGGAACACCATATATTTT.

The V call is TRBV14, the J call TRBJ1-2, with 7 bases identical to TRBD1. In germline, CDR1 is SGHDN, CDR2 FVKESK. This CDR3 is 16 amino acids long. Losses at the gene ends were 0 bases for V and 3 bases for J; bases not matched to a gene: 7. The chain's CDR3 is CASSQDWDSQYYGYTF. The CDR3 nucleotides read TGTGCCAGCAGCCAAGATTGGGACAGCCAGTACTATGGCTACACCTTC.

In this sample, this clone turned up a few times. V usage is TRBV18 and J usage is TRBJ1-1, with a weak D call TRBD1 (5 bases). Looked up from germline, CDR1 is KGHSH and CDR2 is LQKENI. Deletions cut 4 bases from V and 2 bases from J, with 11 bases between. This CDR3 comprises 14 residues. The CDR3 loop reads CASSLNRINTEAFF. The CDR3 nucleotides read TGTGCCAGCTCACTAAACAGGATTAACACTGAAGCTTTCTTT.

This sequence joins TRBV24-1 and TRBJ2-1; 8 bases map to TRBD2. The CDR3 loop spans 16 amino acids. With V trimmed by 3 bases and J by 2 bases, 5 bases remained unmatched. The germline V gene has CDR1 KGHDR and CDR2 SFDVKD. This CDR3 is CATSDRAGGPYNEQFF. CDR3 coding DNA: TGTGCCACCAGTGATAGGGCGGGAGGCCCCTACAATGAGCAGTTCTTC.